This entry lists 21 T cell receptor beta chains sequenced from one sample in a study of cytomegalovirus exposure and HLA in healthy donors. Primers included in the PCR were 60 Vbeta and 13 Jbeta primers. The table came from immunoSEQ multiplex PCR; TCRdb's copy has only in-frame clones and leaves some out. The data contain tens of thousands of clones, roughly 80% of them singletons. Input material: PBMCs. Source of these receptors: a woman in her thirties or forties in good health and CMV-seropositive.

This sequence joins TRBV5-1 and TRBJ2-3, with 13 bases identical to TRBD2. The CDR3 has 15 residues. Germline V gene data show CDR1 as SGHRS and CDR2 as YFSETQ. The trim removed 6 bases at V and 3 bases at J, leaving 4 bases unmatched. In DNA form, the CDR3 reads TGCGCCAGCACGCGACTAGCGGGGGGAACAGATACGCAGTATTTT. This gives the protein CASTRLAGGTDTQYF.

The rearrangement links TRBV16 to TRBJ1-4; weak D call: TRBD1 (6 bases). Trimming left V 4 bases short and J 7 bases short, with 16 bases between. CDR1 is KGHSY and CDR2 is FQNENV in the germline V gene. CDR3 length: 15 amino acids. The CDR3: CASSPSDSTREKLFF. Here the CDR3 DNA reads TGTGCCAGCAGCCCTTCGGACAGTACACGTGAAAAACTGTTTTTT.

The CDR3 nucleotides read TGCAGCGGACTAGTAGGCAATGAGCAGTTCTTC. Translated: CSGLVGNEQFF. This sequence joins TRBV29-1 and TRBJ2-1, with D possibly being TRBD2 (6 bases). Trimming left V 7 bases short and J 6 bases short, with 10 bases between. The CDR3 has 11 residues. CDR1 SQVTM and CDR2 ANQGSEA come from the germline V gene.

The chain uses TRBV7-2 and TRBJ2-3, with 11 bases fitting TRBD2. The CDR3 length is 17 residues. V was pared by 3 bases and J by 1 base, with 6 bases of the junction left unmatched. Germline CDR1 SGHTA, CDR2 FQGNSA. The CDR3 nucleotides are TGTGCCAGCAGCTTTGCGGTAGCGGGGGGGGGCACAGATACGCAGTATTTT. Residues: CASSFAVAGGGTDTQYF.

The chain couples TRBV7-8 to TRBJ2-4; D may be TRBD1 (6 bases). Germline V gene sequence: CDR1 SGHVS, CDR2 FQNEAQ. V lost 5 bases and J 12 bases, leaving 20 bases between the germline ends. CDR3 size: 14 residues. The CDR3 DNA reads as TGTGCCAGCAGCCCCACAGGCAGGGGCAACCGTCAGTACTTC. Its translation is CASSPTGRGNRQYF.

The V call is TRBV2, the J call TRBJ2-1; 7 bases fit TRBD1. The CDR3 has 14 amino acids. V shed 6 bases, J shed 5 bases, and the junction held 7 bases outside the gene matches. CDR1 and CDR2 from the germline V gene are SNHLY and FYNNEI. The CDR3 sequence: CASSGWDSDNEQFF. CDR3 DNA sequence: TGTGCCAGCAGCGGCTGGGACAGCGACAATGAGCAGTTCTTC.

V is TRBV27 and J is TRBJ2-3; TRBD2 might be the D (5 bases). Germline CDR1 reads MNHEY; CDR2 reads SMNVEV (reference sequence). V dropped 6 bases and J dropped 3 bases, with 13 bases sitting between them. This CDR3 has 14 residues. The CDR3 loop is CASSQDIATDTQYF. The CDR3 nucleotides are TGTGCCAGCAGCCAGGATATAGCGACAGATACGCAGTATTTT.

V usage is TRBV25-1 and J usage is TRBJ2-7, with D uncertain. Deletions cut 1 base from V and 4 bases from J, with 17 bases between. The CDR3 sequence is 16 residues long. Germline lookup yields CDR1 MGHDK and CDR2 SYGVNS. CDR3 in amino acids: CASSELLGQSLYEQYF. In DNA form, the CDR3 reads TGTGCCAGCAGTGAATTGTTGGGCCAGTCCTTATACGAGCAGTACTTC.

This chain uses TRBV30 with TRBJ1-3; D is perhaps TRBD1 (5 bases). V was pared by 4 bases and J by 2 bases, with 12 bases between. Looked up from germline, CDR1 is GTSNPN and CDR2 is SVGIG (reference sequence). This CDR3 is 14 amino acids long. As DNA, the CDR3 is TGTGCCTGGATCGGCAGGGAAACTGGAAACACCATATATTTT. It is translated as CAWIGRETGNTIYF.

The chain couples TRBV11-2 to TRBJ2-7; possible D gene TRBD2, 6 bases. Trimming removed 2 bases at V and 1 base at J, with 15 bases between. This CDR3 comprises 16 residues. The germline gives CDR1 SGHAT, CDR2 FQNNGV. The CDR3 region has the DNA TGTGCCAGCAGCTTATTAGGTTCCGGGACTTCCTACGAGCAGTACTTC. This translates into CASSLLGSGTSYEQYF.

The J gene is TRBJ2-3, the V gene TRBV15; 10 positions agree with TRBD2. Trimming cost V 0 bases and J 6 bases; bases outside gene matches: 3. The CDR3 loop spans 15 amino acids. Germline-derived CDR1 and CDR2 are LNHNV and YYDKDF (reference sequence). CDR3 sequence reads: CATSRETSGADTQYF. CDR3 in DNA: TGTGCCACCAGCAGAGAAACTAGCGGGGCTGATACGCAGTATTTT.

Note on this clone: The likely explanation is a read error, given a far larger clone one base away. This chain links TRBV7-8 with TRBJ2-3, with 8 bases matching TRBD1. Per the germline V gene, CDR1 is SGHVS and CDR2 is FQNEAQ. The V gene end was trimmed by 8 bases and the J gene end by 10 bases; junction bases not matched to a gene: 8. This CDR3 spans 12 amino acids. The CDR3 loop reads CASRTGLDAQYF. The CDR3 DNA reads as TGTGCCAGCCGGACAGGGTTGGATGCGCAGTATTTT.

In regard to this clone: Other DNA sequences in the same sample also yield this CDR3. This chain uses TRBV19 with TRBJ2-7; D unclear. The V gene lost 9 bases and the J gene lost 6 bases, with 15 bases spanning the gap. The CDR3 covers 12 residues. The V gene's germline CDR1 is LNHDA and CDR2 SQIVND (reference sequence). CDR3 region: CASSPRTAEQYF. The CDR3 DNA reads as TGTGCCAGCAGTCCCCGCACAGCCGAGCAGTACTTC.

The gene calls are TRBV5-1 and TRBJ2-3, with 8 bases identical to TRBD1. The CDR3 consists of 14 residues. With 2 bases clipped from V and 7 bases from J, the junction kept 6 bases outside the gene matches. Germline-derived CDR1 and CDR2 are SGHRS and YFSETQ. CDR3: CASSLMDRVNTQYF. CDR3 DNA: TGCGCCAGCAGCTTAATGGACAGGGTTAATACGCAGTATTTT.

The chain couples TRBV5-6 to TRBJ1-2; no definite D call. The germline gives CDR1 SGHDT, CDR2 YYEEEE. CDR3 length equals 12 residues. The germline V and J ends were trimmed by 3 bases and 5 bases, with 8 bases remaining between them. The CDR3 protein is CASSSKRYGYTF. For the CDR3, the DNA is TGTGCCAGCAGCTCCAAGAGGTATGGCTACACCTTC.

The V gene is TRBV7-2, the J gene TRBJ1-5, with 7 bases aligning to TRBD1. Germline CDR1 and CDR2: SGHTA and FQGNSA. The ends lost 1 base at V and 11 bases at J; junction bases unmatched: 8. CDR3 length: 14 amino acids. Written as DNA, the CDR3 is TGTGCCAGCAGCTTAGTCCCCGACAGGGAATCCCAGCATTTT. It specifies CASSLVPDRESQHF.

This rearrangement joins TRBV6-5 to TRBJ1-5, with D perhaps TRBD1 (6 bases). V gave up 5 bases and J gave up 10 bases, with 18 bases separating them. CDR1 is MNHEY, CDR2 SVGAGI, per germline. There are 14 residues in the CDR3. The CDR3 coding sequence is TGTGCCAGCAGTCCAGCAGGGGCCTCCCTCCCCCAGCATTTT. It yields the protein CASSPAGASLPQHF.

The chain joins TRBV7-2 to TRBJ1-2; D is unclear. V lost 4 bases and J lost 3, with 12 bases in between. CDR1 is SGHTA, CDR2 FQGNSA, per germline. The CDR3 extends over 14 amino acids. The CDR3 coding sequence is TGTGCCAGCAGCTCGGATTTGGGCGACTATGGCTACACCTTC. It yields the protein CASSSDLGDYGYTF.

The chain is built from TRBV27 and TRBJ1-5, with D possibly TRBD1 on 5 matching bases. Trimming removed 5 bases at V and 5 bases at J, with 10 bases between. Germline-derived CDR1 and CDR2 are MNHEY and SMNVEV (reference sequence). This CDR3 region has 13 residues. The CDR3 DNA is TGTGCCAGCAGTATAGGGGTTGATCAGCCCCAGCATTTT. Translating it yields CASSIGVDQPQHF.

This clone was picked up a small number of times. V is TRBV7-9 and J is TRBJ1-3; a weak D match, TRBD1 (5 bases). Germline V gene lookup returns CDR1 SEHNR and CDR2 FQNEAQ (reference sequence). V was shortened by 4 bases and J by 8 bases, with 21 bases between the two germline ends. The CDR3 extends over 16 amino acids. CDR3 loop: CASSSRQTITGDTIYF. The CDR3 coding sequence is TGTGCCAGCAGCTCAAGACAGACGATTACGGGGGACACCATATATTTT.

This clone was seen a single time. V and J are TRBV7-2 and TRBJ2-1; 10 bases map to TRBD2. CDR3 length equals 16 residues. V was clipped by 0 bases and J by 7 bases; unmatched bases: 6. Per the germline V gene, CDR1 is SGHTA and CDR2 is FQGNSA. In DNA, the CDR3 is TGTGCCAGCAGCTTAGCTCCAGCGGGGGGGGGTAATGAGCAGTTCTTC. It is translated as CASSLAPAGGGNEQFF.